The 8 T cell receptor beta chains reported below all come from one sample, sequenced in a study of beta chain features in type 1 diabetes. Expressed TCRB transcripts were sequenced after all isolated RNA was converted to cDNA. Measured with immunoSEQ multiplex PCR; TCRdb has only the in-frame clones, and not every one. Found here are about 330,000 clones, 9.5% to 11% of them singletons; the top ten hold roughly 0.014%. The source material was naive CD4+ T cells from blood. Receptors were obtained from a woman in her twenties or thirties in good health.

This clone was observed a handful of times. The V and J genes are TRBV7-3 and TRBJ2-3, with 7 bases identical to TRBD1. CDR3 length: 14 amino acids. Germline CDR1 is SGHTA and CDR2 is FQGTGA. Germline trimming cut 3 bases from V and 4 bases from J; bases unmatched to any gene: 4. CDR3 bases: TGTGCCAGCAGCTTCGGACAGGTCTCAGATACGCAGTATTTT. Residues: CASSFGQVSDTQYF.

The J gene is TRBJ2-7, the V gene TRBV30; TRBD2 agrees at 12 bases. Germline CDR1 reads GTSNPN; CDR2 reads SVGIG (reference sequence). The CDR3 loop spans 13 amino acids. The trim removed 3 bases at V and 6 bases at J, leaving 3 bases unmatched. CDR3 sequence (DNA): TGTGCCTGGAGCCCGGGACTAGCGGGCGAGCAGTACTTC. Protein sequence: CAWSPGLAGEQYF.

This clone was seen a few times. This chain uses TRBV5-1 with TRBJ1-2; maybe TRBD1 (6 bases). The CDR3 covers 15 residues. Trimming shortened V by 4 bases and J by 8 bases, and 21 bases separated the two germline ends. CDR1 is SGHRS and CDR2 is YFSETQ in the germline V gene. In nucleotides, the CDR3 is TGCGCCAGCAGCACGGCCCCACCTGTTGACAGGGGCTACACCTTC. This gives the protein CASSTAPPVDRGYTF.

This clone was recorded a few times. This sequence joins TRBV28 and TRBJ1-5; 9 bases match TRBD1. The germline gives CDR1 MDHEN, CDR2 SYDVKM. The V segment lost 5 bases and the J segment 10 bases; nucleotides outside the gene matches: 9. This CDR3 region has 14 residues. CDR3 sequence: CASSPPRQGVPQHF. CDR3 nucleotide sequence: TGTGCCAGCAGTCCGCCCCGACAGGGGGTACCCCAGCATTTT.

The gene calls are TRBV25-1 and TRBJ2-6; the match to TRBD1 covers 7 bases. V lost 5 bases, J lost 3 bases, and 13 bases stayed unmatched. The CDR3 is 18 amino acids. Germline V gene data show CDR1 as MGHDK and CDR2 as SYGVNS. CDR3 coding DNA: TGTGCCAGCAGTAAAGGGGGCCTTGAGTTAGGTGGGGCCAACGTCCTGACTTTC. Its translation: CASSKGGLELGGANVLTF.

This clone was picked up a small number of times. J is TRBJ2-7 and V is TRBV7-9; 9 bases align to TRBD1. Germline V gene sequence: CDR1 SEHNR, CDR2 FQNEAQ (reference sequence). CDR3 length equals 14 residues. The V segment lost 3 bases and the J segment 7 bases; nucleotides outside the gene matches: 7. The CDR3 region is CASSFGQGLEEQYF. CDR3 DNA sequence: TGTGCCAGCAGCTTCGGACAGGGGTTGGAGGAGCAGTACTTC. The full variable domain, rest sourced from reference TRBV7-9 and TRBJ2-7, is DTGVSQNPRHKITKRGQNVTFRCDPISEHNRLYWYRQTLGQGPEFLTYFQNEAQLEKSRLLSDRFSAERPKGSFSTLEIQRTEQGDSAMYLCASSFGQGLEEQYFGPGTRLTVT.

This chain links TRBV27 with TRBJ2-7; 10 nucleotides agree with TRBD1. Germline assignment: CDR1 MNHEY and CDR2 SMNVEV (reference sequence). V dropped 10 bases and J dropped 2; count of bases not matched to a gene: 17. The CDR3 contains 17 residues. The CDR3 DNA reads as TGTGCCATCGCGGGACAGGGGATGATGCGGGACCCCTACGAGCAGTACTTC. This gives the protein CAIAGQGMMRDPYEQYF.

This clone has only a few counts. This specimen includes other DNA sequences encoding the same CDR3. The chain combines TRBV7-2 with TRBJ2-7, with 8 bases lining up with TRBD2. Germline CDR1 and CDR2: SGHTA and FQGNSA. There are 15 residues in the CDR3. The V segment lost 6 bases and the J segment 0 bases; nucleotides outside the gene matches: 7. The CDR3 DNA reads TGTGCCAGCAGTCGGACCGGGACTAGCTCCTACGAGCAGTACTTC. Translating gives CASSRTGTSSYEQYF.